The 2 T cell receptor beta chains in this list originate from one sample, sequenced in a study of a mutant IDH1 vaccine in newly diagnosed glioma. Time point specified: week 23, last vaccination. Doses of 300 ug of mutant IDH1 20-mer peptide were given with topical imiquimod. For these receptors, no antigen is known. Here immunoSEQ multiplex PCR was the method, and the copy in TCRdb shows in-frame clones only, minus some. The sample contains roughly 51,000 clones, 80% to 90% of which appear only once. The sample here was PBMCs, taken from a glioma patient whose treatment included an IDH1 peptide vaccine. These receptors came from a woman aged 40 to 50 with glioma. Some clones in this sample may be carry-over from other donors' samples.

V and J are TRBV5-1 and TRBJ2-7, with D maybe TRBD1 (6 bases). Trimming cost V 4 bases and J 4 bases, with 21 bases left between them. The germline gives CDR1 SGHRS, CDR2 YFSETQ. This CDR3 has 16 amino acids. Here the CDR3 DNA reads TGCGCCAGCAGCCACCTGGAAATGAACAGGGAATACGAGCAGTACTTC. Amino acid sequence: CASSHLEMNREYEQYF.

The chain recombines TRBV19 with TRBJ2-2, with D hard to call. Germline CDR1 reads LNHDA; CDR2 reads SQIVND (reference sequence). V lost 7 bases to trimming and J lost 5 bases, with 23 bases between them. The CDR3 extends over 17 amino acids. The CDR3 nucleotides read TGTGCCAGTACCTTAAGGAAGCTGTCCGAAGGGACCGGGGAGCTGTTTTTT. Residues: CASTLRKLSEGTGELFF. The full variable domain, with the rest looked up from reference TRBV19 and TRBJ2-2, is DGGITQSPKYLFRKEGQNVTLSCEQNLNHDAMYWYRQDPGQGLRLIYYSQIVNDFQKGDIAEGYSVSREKKESFPLTVTSAQKNPTAFYLCASTLRKLSEGTGELFFGEGSRLTVL.